This T cell receptor (beta chain) was captured by sequencing in a study of T cell changes during pregnancy in multiple sclerosis. The repertoire was sequenced with immunoSEQ multiplex PCR; TCRdb's copy has only in-frame clones and lacks some. This sample has 56,000 or so clones, with around nine tenths found just once. V gave up 5 bases and J gave up 4 bases, with 14 bases separating them. Per the germline V gene, CDR1 is SQVTM and CDR2 is ANQGSEA. This CDR3 has 13 residues. The sample consisted of CD4+ T cells from peripheral blood mononuclear cells, taken in the third trimester of pregnancy. This clonotype was sampled from a female donor with multiple sclerosis, enrolled in a pregnancy study. This sequence joins TRBV29-1 and TRBJ1-2, with a possible D match to TRBD1 (6 bases). The CDR3 DNA is TGCAGCGTTACCATGACAGGCCGCTATGGCTACACCTTC. Residues: CSVTMTGRYGYTF.